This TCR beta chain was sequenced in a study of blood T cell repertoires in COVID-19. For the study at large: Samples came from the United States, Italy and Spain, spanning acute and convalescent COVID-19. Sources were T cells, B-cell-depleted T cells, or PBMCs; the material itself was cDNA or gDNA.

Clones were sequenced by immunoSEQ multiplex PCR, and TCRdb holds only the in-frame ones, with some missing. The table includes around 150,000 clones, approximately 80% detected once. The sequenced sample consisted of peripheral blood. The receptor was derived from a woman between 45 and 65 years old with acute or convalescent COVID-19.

CDR3 in amino acids: CASSPPPSAGRRGTF. The CDR3 DNA follows: TGTGCCAGCAGTCCCCCCCCCTCCGCGGGACGTCGAGGCACCTTC. The gene calls are TRBV28 and TRBJ1-2; possibly TRBD1 for D (5 bases). Germline assignment: CDR1 MDHEN and CDR2 SYDVKM. The CDR3 consists of 15 residues. V was clipped by 5 bases and J by 13 bases, with 26 bases between them.